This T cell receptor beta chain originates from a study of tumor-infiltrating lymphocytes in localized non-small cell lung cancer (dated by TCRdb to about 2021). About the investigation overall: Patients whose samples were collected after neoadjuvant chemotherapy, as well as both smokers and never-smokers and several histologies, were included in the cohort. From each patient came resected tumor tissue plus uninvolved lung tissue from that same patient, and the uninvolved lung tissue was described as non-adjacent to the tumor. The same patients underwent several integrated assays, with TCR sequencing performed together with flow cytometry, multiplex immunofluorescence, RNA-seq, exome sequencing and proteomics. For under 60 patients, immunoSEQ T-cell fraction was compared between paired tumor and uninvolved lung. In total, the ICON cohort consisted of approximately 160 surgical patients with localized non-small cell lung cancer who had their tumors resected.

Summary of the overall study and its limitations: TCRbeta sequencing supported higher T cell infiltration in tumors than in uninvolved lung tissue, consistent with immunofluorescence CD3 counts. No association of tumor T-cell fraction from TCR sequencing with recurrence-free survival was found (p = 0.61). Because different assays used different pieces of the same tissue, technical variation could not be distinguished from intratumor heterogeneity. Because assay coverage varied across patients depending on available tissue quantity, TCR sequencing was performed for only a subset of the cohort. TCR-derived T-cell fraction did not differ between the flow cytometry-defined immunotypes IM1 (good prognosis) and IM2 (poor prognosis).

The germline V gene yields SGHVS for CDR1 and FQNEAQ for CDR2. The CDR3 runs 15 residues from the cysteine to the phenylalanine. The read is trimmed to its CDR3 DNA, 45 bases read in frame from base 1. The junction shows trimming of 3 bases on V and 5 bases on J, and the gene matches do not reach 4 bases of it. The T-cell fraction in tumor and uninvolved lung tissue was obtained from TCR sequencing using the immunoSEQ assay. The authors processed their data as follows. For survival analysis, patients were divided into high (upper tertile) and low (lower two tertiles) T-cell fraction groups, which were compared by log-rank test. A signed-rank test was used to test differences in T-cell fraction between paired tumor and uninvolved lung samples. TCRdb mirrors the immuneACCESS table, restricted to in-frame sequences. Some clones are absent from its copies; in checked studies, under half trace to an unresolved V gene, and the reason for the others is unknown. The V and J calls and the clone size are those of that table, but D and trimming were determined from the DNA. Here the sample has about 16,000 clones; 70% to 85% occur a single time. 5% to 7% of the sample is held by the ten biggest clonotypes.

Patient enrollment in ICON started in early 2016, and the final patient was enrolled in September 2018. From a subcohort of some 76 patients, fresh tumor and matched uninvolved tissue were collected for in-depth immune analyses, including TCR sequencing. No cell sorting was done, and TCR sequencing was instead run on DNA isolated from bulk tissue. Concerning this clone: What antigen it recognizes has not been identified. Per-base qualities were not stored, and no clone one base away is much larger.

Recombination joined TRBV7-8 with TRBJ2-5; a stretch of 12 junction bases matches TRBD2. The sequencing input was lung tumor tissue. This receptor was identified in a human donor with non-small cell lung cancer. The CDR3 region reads CASSFRLAGVETQYF. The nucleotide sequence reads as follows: TGTGCCAGCAGCTTCCGACTAGCGGGAGTTGAGACCCAGTACTTC.